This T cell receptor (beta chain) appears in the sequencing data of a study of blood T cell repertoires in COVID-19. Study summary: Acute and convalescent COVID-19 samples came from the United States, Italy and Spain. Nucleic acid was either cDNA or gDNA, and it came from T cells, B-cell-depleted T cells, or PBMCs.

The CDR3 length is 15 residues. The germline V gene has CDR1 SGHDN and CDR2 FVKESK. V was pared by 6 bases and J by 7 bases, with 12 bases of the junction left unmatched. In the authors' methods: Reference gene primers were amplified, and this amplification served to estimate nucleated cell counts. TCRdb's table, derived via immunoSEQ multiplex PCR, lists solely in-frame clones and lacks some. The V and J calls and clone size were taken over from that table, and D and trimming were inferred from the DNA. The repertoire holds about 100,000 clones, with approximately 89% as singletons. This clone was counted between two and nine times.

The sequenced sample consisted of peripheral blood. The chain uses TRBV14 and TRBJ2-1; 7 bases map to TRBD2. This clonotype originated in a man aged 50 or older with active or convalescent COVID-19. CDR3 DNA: TGTGCCAGCAGTTACAGCGGGGCGGTAGGGAATGAGCAGTTCTTC. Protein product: CASSYSGAVGNEQFF. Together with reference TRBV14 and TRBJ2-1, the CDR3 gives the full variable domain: EAGVTQFPSHSVIEKGQTVTLRCDPISGHDNLYWYRRVMGKEIKFLLHFVKESKQDESGMPNNRFLAERTGGTYSTLKVQPAELEDSGVYFCASSYSGAVGNEQFFGPGTRLTVL.